What follows are 21 T cell receptor beta chains derived from one specimen sequenced in a study of blood T cell repertoires in COVID-19. Measured with immunoSEQ multiplex PCR; TCRdb has only the in-frame clones, and not every one. This table holds some 100,000 clones, roughly nine tenths found once. The sequencing sample was made of peripheral blood. These receptors originate from a man in his forties or fifties with acute or convalescent COVID-19.

This clone was observed a single time. The chain links TRBV7-2 to TRBJ2-7; D is possibly TRBD2 (6 bases). The germline V gene encodes CDR1 SGHTA and CDR2 FQGNSA. Trimming took 4 bases from V and 1 from J, leaving 8 bases between them. The CDR3 sequence is 13 residues long. CDR3 nucleotide sequence: TGTGCCAGCAGCTGGGGACTTTCCTACGAGCAGTACTTC. It encodes CASSWGLSYEQYF. Full variable domain (outside the CDR3, taken from reference TRBV7-2 and TRBJ2-7): GAGVSQSPSNKVTEKGKDVELRCDPISGHTALYWYRQSLGQGLEFLIYFQGNSAPDKSGLPSDRFSAERTGGSVSTLTIQRTQQEDSAVYLCASSWGLSYEQYFGPGTRLTVT.

The chain employs TRBV7-2 and TRBJ2-4; D unclear. This CDR3 contains 15 residues. Germline lookup yields CDR1 SGHTA and CDR2 FQGNSA. Trimming left V 2 bases short and J 0 bases short, with 8 bases between. The CDR3 reads CASSLSGLAKNIQYF. The CDR3 DNA reads as TGTGCCAGCAGCTTATCGGGTTTAGCCAAAAACATTCAGTACTTC.

V usage is TRBV2 and J usage is TRBJ1-4; 7 positions agree with TRBD1. The V segment lost 6 bases and the J segment 7 bases; nucleotides outside the gene matches: 11. Germline-derived CDR1 and CDR2 are SNHLY and FYNNEI. CDR3 size: 15 residues. As DNA, the CDR3 is TGTGCCAGCAGGGGGATAGGGGGCCGGTTTGAAAAACTGTTTTTT. It translates to CASRGIGGRFEKLFF.

The rearrangement links TRBV10-2 to TRBJ2-3; tentatively, D is TRBD1 (5 bases). Germline V gene lookup returns CDR1 WSHSY and CDR2 SAAADI. The V and J ends lost 3 bases and 0 bases respectively, with 7 bases between them. CDR3 length: 14 amino acids. The CDR3 spells CASSEQASTDTQYF. The CDR3 DNA follows: TGCGCCAGCAGTGAACAGGCTAGCACAGATACGCAGTATTTT.

The rearrangement joins TRBV19 to TRBJ1-5; TRBD1 might be the D (6 bases). CDR3 length: 16 residues. CDR1 LNHDA and CDR2 SQIVND come from the germline V gene (reference sequence). Trimming left V 3 bases short and J 3 bases short, with 15 bases between. DNA of the CDR3: TGTGCCAGTAGTATGGCGACCAGGGGCTCCAATCAGCCCCAGCATTTT. Translation: CASSMATRGSNQPQHF.

The J gene is TRBJ2-2, the V gene TRBV7-7, with 10 bases aligning to TRBD1. In germline, CDR1 is SSHAT, CDR2 FNYEAQ (reference sequence). The CDR3 is 17 amino acids. The J segment lost 2 bases and the V segment lost 1 base, leaving 4 bases of the junction unmatched. The CDR3 here is CASSLELTGGNTGELFF. The CDR3, as DNA: TGTGCCAGCAGCTTAGAATTGACAGGGGGCAACACCGGGGAGCTGTTTTTT.

This chain links TRBV14 with TRBJ2-3; 9 positions match TRBD1. The CDR3 extends over 15 amino acids. Germline V gives CDR1 SGHDN, CDR2 FVKESK. V shed 5 bases and J 4 bases; nucleotides not matched to a gene: 7. The CDR3 nucleotides are TGTGCCAGCAGCGAAAACAGGGGGCGGCCAGATACGCAGTATTTT. It encodes CASSENRGRPDTQYF.

The chain recombines TRBV27 with TRBJ2-5; 8 positions match TRBD1. The CDR3 extends over 16 amino acids. V dropped 1 base and J dropped 4; count of bases not matched to a gene: 8. CDR1 and CDR2 (germline): MNHEY, SMNVEV (reference sequence). As DNA, the CDR3 is TGTGCCAGCAGTTTATTTGGGGGGACAGGACCAGAGACCCAGTACTTC. As protein: CASSLFGGTGPETQYF.

The chain has TRBV11-2 and TRBJ2-3; D perhaps matches TRBD2 (6 bases). This CDR3 has 14 amino acids. V was shortened by 5 bases and J by 0 bases, with 9 bases between the two germline ends. Per germline, CDR1 SGHAT and CDR2 FQNNGV. The chain's CDR3 is CASSPRESTDTQYF. The CDR3 DNA sequence: TGTGCCAGCAGCCCTCGGGAGAGCACAGATACGCAGTATTTT.

The chain employs TRBV6-5 and TRBJ2-2, with 8 bases aligning to TRBD2. The CDR3 sequence is 13 residues long. The germline V gene encodes CDR1 MNHEY and CDR2 SVGAGI. Trimming removed 10 bases from V and 3 bases from J; junction bases left unmatched: 4. This chain's CDR3 is CATLAGYTGELFF. DNA of the CDR3: TGTGCCACCCTAGCGGGTTACACCGGGGAGCTGTTTTTT.

The rearrangement joins TRBV6-1 to TRBJ1-5, with D possibly matching TRBD1 (5 bases). The CDR3 sequence is 17 residues long. Trimming pared 2 bases from V and 6 bases from J, leaving 20 bases between. Germline V gene data show CDR1 as MNHNS and CDR2 as SASEGT. CDR3 nucleotide sequence: TGTGCCAGCAGTGAACAGGGAGGTCGTGTTAGAGGTCAGCCCCAGCATTTT. Protein product: CASSEQGGRVRGQPQHF.

The chain combines TRBV4-3 with TRBJ1-2, with TRBD1 matching over 10 bases. CDR1 is LGHNA and CDR2 is YSLEER in the germline V gene. This CDR3 contains 17 residues. V lost 2 bases to trimming and J lost 10 bases; unmatched junction nucleotides: 16. CDR3 DNA sequence: TGCGCCAGCAGCCAATTCCCGGGACAGGGGTCTTTCCCCGACTACACCTTC. Protein sequence: CASSQFPGQGSFPDYTF.

This chain joins TRBV5-6 and TRBJ1-1; TRBD1 matches 7 bases. This CDR3 comprises 15 residues. Germline V lookup: CDR1 SGHDT, CDR2 YYEEEE. Trimming cost V 2 bases and J 3 bases; bases outside gene matches: 7. CDR3 protein: CASSLPGGVDTEAFF. The CDR3 DNA reads as TGTGCCAGCAGCTTACCAGGGGGTGTGGACACTGAAGCTTTCTTT.

The gene calls are TRBV7-2 and TRBJ2-2; 7 bases match TRBD1. V trimming: 2 bases; J trimming: 7 bases; junction bases outside the gene matches: 7. Germline V gene data show CDR1 as SGHTA and CDR2 as FQGNSA. The CDR3 is made up of 15 amino acids. CDR3 bases: TGTGCCAGCAGCTTAATAAAAGGGGGCATCGGGGAGCTGTTTTTT. Translation gives CASSLIKGGIGELFF.

The chain is built from TRBV28 and TRBJ2-4, with D unclear. Trimming shortened V by 6 bases and J by 3 bases, and 9 bases separated the two germline ends. Germline CDR1 MDHEN, CDR2 SYDVKM. This CDR3 is built from 13 residues. The CDR3 bases are TGTGCCAGCAGAGTAGTTGGCAAAAACATTCAGTACTTC. Translation gives CASRVVGKNIQYF.

The chain is built from TRBV7-9 and TRBJ2-5; 14 nucleotides agree with TRBD2. Germline values: CDR1 SEHNR, CDR2 FQNEAQ (reference sequence). The CDR3 length is 16 residues. The J segment lost 4 bases and the V segment lost 4 bases, leaving 5 bases of the junction unmatched. In DNA, the CDR3 is TGTGCCAGCAGCTCACGACTAGCGGGGGGGCCAGAGACCCAGTACTTC. Translation: CASSSRLAGGPETQYF.

The chain is built from TRBV5-1 and TRBJ1-4; 9 positions agree with TRBD1. J was trimmed by 8 bases and V by 4 bases; bases with no gene match: 6. CDR1 and CDR2 (germline): SGHRS, YFSETQ. There are 14 residues in the CDR3. Here the CDR3 reads CASSPDRGGEKLFF. CDR3 coding DNA: TGCGCCAGCAGCCCGGACAGGGGTGGCGAAAAACTGTTTTTT. Combining the CDR3 with reference TRBV5-1 and TRBJ1-4 gives the whole variable domain KAGVTQTPRYLIKTRGQQVTLSCSPISGHRSVSWYQQTPGQGLQFLFEYFSETQRNKGNFPGRFSGRQFSNSRSEMNVSTLELGDSALYLCASSPDRGGEKLFFGSGTQLSVL.

V usage is TRBV6-5 and J usage is TRBJ1-1; 8 bases are shared with TRBD1. CDR1 MNHEY and CDR2 SVGAGI come from the germline V gene. V trimming: 4 bases; J trimming: 1 base; junction bases outside the gene matches: 5. This CDR3 is built from 15 residues. CDR3 in amino acids: CASSFTGGGNTEAFF. DNA of the CDR3: TGTGCCAGCAGTTTTACAGGGGGTGGGAACACTGAAGCTTTCTTT.

The chain couples TRBV4-1 to TRBJ1-5; 7 positions match TRBD1. CDR1 MGHRA and CDR2 YSYEKL come from the germline V gene. This CDR3 has 17 amino acids. Trimming took 3 bases from V and 6 from J; bases not matched to a gene: 14. This CDR3 is CASSQGARQGVVQPQHF. The CDR3 DNA reads as TGCGCCAGCAGCCAGGGGGCGCGTCAGGGGGTCGTTCAGCCCCAGCATTTT.

The J gene is TRBJ2-7, the V gene TRBV4-3; TRBD1 agrees at 7 bases. This CDR3 has 15 residues. V was clipped by 3 bases and J by 3 bases; unmatched bases: 8. Germline CDR1 reads LGHNA; CDR2 reads YSLEER. In DNA, the CDR3 is TGCGCCAGCAGCCAGTCCCGGGACAGATACTACGAGCAGTACTTC. Its protein product is CASSQSRDRYYEQYF.

V and J are TRBV13 and TRBJ2-2, with 7 nucleotides matching TRBD2. The CDR3 has 17 amino acids. The V gene's germline CDR1 is PRHDT and CDR2 FYEKMQ (reference sequence). The V segment lost 2 bases and the J segment 0 bases; nucleotides outside the gene matches: 6. The CDR3 DNA reads TGTGCCAGCAGCTTACCGGGAGGCCTAGCGAACACCGGGGAGCTGTTTTTT. It is translated as CASSLPGGLANTGELFF.